This TCR beta chain is from a study of vaccination and CD4 T cells after COVID-19. Overall study context: Stimulation of cells relied on overlapping spike peptides derived from SARS-CoV-2, HCoV-NL63, HCoV-OC43 and HCoV-229E.

A note on this clonotype: As yet, its antigen is unknown.

With the Oncomine TCR Beta short-read assay, DNA from cultured CD4+ T cells was sequenced. TCRdb recomputed calls from the PCR reads with MiXCR, one row per CDR3 protein. The sample has 7,900 or so distinct CDR3 sequences, about 61% seen once. Stated treatment: roughly ten-day PBMC culture with coronavirus spike peptide pools or control peptides (ViraFEST assay). The TCR originated in a human donor with COVID-19. Sequenced here: cultured CD4+ T cells from blood, sampled after SARS-CoV-2 vaccination.

The DNA of the CDR3 is TGTGCCAGCAGCCCCGACAGGGTTGATTCCGGTTATGGCTACACCTTC. It yields the protein CASSPDRVDSGYGYTF. The V call is TRBV5-4, the J call TRBJ1-2; 7 nucleotides match TRBD1. The CDR3 runs 16 residues. V shed 4 bases, J shed 5 bases, and the junction held 14 bases outside the gene matches. Germline loops: CDR1 SGHNT, CDR2 YYREEE (reference sequence).